There are a few counts of the clone carrying this TCR beta chain. No antigen is known for it. An Oncomine TCR Beta short-read assay was used to sequence the DNA from cultured CD4+ T cells. TCRdb fed the PCR reads into MiXCR, producing one record per CDR3 protein. The sample contains roughly 17,000 distinct CDR3 sequences, 35% to 40% of which appear only once. The sample belongs to a study of vaccination and CD4 T cells after COVID-19. This CDR3 is built from 15 residues. Germline CDR1 reads SEHNR; CDR2 reads FQNEAQ (reference sequence). Germline trimming cut 5 bases from V and 4 bases from J; bases unmatched to any gene: 10. The treatment here: roughly 10-day PBMC culture with coronavirus spike peptide pools or control peptides (ViraFEST assay).

This sequence was found in a human donor who had recovered from COVID-19. The sample was CD4+ T cells from blood, cultured in vitro. V gene TRBV7-9 combines with J gene TRBJ1-1; 7 bases agree with TRBD1. The CDR3 bases are TGTGCCAGCAGCCAACAGGGGCACGGGCGCACTGAAGCTTTCTTT. Translation: CASSQQGHGRTEAFF.